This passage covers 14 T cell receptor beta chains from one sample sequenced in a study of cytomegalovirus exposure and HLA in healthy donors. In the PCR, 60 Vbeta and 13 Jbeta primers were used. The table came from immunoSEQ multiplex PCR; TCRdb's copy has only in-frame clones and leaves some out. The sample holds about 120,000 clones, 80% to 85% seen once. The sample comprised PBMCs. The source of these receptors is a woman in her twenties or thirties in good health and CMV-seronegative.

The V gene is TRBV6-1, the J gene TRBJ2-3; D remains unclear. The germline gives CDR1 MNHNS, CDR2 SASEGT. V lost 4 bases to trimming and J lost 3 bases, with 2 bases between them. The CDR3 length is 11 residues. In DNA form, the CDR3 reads TGTGCCAGCAGTGTAACAGATACGCAGTATTTT. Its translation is CASSVTDTQYF.

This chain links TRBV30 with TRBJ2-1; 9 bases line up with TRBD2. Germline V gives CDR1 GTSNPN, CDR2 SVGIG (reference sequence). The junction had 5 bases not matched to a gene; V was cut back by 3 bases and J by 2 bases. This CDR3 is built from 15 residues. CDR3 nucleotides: TGTGCCTGGAGCCGGACTAGCGTAACCTACAATGAGCAGTTCTTC. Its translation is CAWSRTSVTYNEQFF.

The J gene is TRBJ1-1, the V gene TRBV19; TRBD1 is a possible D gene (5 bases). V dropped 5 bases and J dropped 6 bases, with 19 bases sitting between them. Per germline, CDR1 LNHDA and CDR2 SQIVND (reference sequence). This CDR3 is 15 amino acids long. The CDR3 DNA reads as TGTGCCAGTAGTTGGACCGTCGGGGGTAAGGCTGAAGCTTTCTTT. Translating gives CASSWTVGGKAEAFF. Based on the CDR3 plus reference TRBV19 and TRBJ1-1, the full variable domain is DGGITQSPKYLFRKEGQNVTLSCEQNLNHDAMYWYRQDPGQGLRLIYYSQIVNDFQKGDIAEGYSVSREKKESFPLTVTSAQKNPTAFYLCASSWTVGGKAEAFFGQGTRLTVV.

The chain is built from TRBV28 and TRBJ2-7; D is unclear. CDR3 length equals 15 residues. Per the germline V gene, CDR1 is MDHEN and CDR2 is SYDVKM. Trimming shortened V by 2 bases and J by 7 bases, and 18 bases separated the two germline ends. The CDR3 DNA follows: TGTGCCAGCAGTTTAGATGAGGCAGACGGTTTGGAGCAGTACTTC. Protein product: CASSLDEADGLEQYF.

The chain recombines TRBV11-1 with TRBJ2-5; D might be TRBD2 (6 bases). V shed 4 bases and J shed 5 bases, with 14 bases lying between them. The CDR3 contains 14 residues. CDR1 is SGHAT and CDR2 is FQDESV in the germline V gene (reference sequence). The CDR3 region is CASSSFGRDETQYF. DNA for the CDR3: TGTGCCAGCAGCTCTTTCGGGCGGGATGAGACCCAGTACTTC.

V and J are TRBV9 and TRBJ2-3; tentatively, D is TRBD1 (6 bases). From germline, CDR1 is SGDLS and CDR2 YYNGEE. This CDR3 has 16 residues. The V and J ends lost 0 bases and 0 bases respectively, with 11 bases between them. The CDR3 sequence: CASSVAGQLSTDTQYF. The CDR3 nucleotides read TGTGCCAGCAGCGTAGCCGGACAGCTGAGCACAGATACGCAGTATTTT. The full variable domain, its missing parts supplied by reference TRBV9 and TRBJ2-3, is DSGVTQTPKHLITATGQRVTLRCSPRSGDLSVYWYQQSLDQGLQFLIQYYNGEERAKGNILERFSAQQFPDLHSELNLSSLELGDSALYFCASSVAGQLSTDTQYFGPGTRLTVL.

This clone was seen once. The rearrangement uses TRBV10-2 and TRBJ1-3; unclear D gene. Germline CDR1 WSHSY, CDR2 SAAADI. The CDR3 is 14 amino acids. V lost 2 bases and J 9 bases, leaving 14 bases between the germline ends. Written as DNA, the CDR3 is TGCGCCAGCAGTGAGGCACGTCCTGTCGGCACCATATATTTT. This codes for CASSEARPVGTIYF.

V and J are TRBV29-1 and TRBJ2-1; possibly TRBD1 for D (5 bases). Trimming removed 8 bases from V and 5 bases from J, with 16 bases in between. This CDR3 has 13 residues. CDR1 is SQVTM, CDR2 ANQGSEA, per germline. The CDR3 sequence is CSTDGRGNNEQFF. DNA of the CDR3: TGCAGCACCGACGGAAGGGGCAACAATGAGCAGTTCTTC.

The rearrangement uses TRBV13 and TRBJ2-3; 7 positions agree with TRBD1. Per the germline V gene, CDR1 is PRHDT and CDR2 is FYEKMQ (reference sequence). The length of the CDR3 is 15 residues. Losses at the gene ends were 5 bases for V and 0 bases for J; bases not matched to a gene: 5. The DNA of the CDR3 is TGTGCCAGCAGCCGGGACAGCAAGAGCACAGATACGCAGTATTTT. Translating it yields CASSRDSKSTDTQYF.

The CDR3 sequence: CSVAGTGGGGDTQYF. CDR3 nucleotide sequence: TGCAGCGTCGCCGGGACAGGGGGTGGAGGAGATACGCAGTATTTT. The V gene is TRBV29-1, the J gene TRBJ2-3, with 11 bases fitting TRBD1. CDR1 is SQVTM, CDR2 ANQGSEA, per germline. V trimming: 6 bases; J trimming: 5 bases; junction bases outside the gene matches: 10. This CDR3 region has 15 residues.

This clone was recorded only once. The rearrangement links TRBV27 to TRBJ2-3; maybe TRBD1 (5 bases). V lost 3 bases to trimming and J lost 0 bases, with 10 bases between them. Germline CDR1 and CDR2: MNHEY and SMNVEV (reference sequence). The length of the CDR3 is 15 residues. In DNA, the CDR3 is TGTGCCAGCAGTTTGGGGCAGTTTAGCACAGATACGCAGTATTTT. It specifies CASSLGQFSTDTQYF.

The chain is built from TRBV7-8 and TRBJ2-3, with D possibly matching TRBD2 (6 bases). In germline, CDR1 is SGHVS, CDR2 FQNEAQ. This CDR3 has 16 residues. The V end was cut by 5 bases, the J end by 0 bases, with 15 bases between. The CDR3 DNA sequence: TGTGCCAGCAGCCCGGTAGCGGAGCTTAGCACAGATACGCAGTATTTT. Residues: CASSPVAELSTDTQYF.

The CDR3 here is CASSQDRPRDRESTDTQYF. In nucleotides, the CDR3 is TGCGCCAGCAGCCAAGATCGACCCCGGGACAGGGAAAGCACAGATACGCAGTATTTT. The chain joins TRBV4-3 to TRBJ2-3; TRBD1 matches at 9 bases. V gave up 0 bases and J gave up 0 bases; unmatched junction bases: 10. CDR1 is LGHNA and CDR2 is YSLEER in the germline V gene. The CDR3 has 19 amino acids.

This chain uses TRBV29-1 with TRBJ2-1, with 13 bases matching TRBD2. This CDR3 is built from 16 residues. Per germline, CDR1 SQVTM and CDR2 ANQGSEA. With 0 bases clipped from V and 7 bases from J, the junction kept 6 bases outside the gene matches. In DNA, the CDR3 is TGCAGCGTTGAAGATCCCGGGACTAGCGGGATTAATGAGCAGTTCTTC. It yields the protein CSVEDPGTSGINEQFF.